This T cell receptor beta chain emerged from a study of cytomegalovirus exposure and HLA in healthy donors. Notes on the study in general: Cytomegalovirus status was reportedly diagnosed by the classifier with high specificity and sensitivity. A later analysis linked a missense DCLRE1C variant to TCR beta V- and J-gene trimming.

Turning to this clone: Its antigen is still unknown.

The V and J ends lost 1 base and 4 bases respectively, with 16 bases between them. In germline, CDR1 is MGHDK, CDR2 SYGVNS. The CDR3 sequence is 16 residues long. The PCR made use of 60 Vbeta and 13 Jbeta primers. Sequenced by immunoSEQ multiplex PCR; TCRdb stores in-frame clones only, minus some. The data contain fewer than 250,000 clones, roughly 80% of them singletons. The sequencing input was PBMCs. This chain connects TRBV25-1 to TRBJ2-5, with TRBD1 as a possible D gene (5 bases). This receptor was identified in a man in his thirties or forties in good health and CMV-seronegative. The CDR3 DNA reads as TGTGCCAGCAGTGAATCATCTGCAGGGTTAAGAGAGACCCAGTACTTC. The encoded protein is CASSESSAGLRETQYF. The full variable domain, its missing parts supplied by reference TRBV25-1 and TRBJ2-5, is EADIYQTPRYLVIGTGKKITLECSQTMGHDKMYWYQQDPGMELHLIHYSYGVNSTEKGDLSSESTVSRIRTEHFPLTLESARPSHTSQYLCASSESSAGLRETQYFGPGTRLLVL.